This TCR beta chain was found in a study of T cells in Graves' hyperthyroidism and ophthalmopathy. General study findings and limits: From stable hyperthyroidism, ophthalmopathy was separated by a 13 V-J model. Prediction of ophthalmopathy progression came a median around 6 months pre-onset.

Per the germline V gene, CDR1 is SGHAT and CDR2 is FQNNGV. This CDR3 has 14 residues. Uncontrolled infection, other autoimmune disease, pregnancy or lactation excluded patients. Using RNA transcripts as the source, TCR beta CDR3 regions were amplified. During a first-round RT-PCR of the TCR CDR3, the HTBI primer set was used. MiXCR, run by TCRdb on the multiplex PCR reads, gives a single entry per CDR3 protein. The table records around 35,000 distinct CDR3 sequences, around 53% of them present only once. A word on this clonotype: Its antigen is unknown. At one end the junction does not follow the germline gene, possibly because of a read error.

The sequencing input was blood. The gene calls are TRBV11-2 and TRBJ2-7, with D possibly being TRBD1 or TRBD2 (5 bases each). The TCR originated in a woman aged 40 to 50 with Graves' ophthalmopathy. The CDR3 DNA sequence: TGTGCCAGCAGGGGGTGGGGACGAGACTACGGGCAGTACTTC. Translation: CASRGWGRDYGQYF.